Following are 15 T cell receptor beta chains from one sample sequenced in a study of regulatory T cells in long-lasting Graves disease. The authors built TCR beta libraries using iRepertoire HTBI primers and Arm-PCR of CDR3 regions. TCRdb re-analysed the multiplex PCR reads in MiXCR, keeping a single row per CDR3 protein. In the table there are around 420,000 distinct CDR3 sequences, about 15% of which are singletons. The time point: newly diagnosed GD, antithyroid drugs for less than 3 months. PBMCs were the source of the RNA used for TCR sequencing. This sample was also put to use in a study of T cells in Graves' hyperthyroidism and ophthalmopathy.

The sample in question was peripheral blood mononuclear cells (PBMCs), obtained at new diagnosis, from a patient treated with antithyroid drugs. Receptor source: a woman aged 35 to 49 with Graves disease.

This clonotype was recorded at least ten times. CDR3 sequence (DNA): TGCGCCAGCAGCTCGGGGGCAGGGGATTACGAGCAGTACTTC. This sequence encodes CASSSGAGDYEQYF. J is TRBJ2-7 and V is TRBV5-1; the D gene could be TRBD1 or TRBD2 (6 bases each). V lost 3 bases to trimming and J lost 4 bases, with 14 bases between them. Germline V gene lookup returns CDR1 SGHRS and CDR2 YFSETQ. CDR3 size: 14 residues.

This clonotype was seen repeatedly, ten times or more. This chain joins TRBV5-1 and TRBJ2-3; D gene ambiguous. Germline V gene sequence: CDR1 SGHRS, CDR2 YFSETQ. Deletions cut 5 bases from V and 4 bases from J, with 8 bases between. CDR3 length equals 12 residues. DNA of the CDR3: TGCGCCAGCAGTTCCCCCCCAGATACGCAGTATTTT. Protein sequence: CASSSPPDTQYF.

The table lists this clonotype with many counts. The chain couples TRBV6-1 to TRBJ2-1, with 8 bases aligning to TRBD2. Germline V gene data show CDR1 as MNHNS and CDR2 as SASEGT. J lost 7 bases, V lost 8 bases, and 10 bases had no gene match. The CDR3 runs 14 residues. The CDR3 protein is CASGSGSHWNEQFF. CDR3 coding DNA: TGTGCCAGCGGAAGCGGGAGCCATTGGAATGAGCAGTTCTTC.

The sample holds many counts of this clonotype. The J gene is TRBJ2-5, the V gene TRBV19; possible D gene TRBD1, 5 bases. Trimming shortened V by 3 bases and J by 3 bases, and 8 bases separated the two germline ends. This CDR3 region has 13 residues. Germline-derived CDR1 and CDR2 are LNHDA and SQIVND (reference sequence). CDR3 coding DNA: TGTGCCAGTAGTATCGGACAAAAAGAGACCCAGTACTTC. This codes for CASSIGQKETQYF.

This clonotype has ten or more counts. This chain joins TRBV18 and TRBJ2-1, with TRBD2 identical over 7 bases. Germline CDR1 is KGHSH and CDR2 is LQKENI. V lost 4 bases, J lost 7 bases, and 10 bases stayed unmatched. This CDR3 has 15 residues. CDR3 in amino acids: CASSLGLGGGNEQFF. CDR3 nucleotide sequence: TGTGCCAGCTCACTCGGACTAGGCGGGGGTAATGAGCAGTTCTTC.

This clonotype has more than one count but fewer than ten. CDR3 in amino acids: CASSLDSGDAYEQYF. The CDR3 DNA reads as TGCGCCAGCAGCTTGGATAGCGGGGATGCCTACGAGCAGTACTTC. The chain combines TRBV5-1 with TRBJ2-7, with 8 bases aligning to TRBD2. Germline V CDR1 and CDR2: SGHRS, YFSETQ. The CDR3 totals 15 residues. V shed 0 bases, J shed 2 bases, and the junction held 4 bases outside the gene matches.

This clonotype has ten or more counts. This rearrangement joins TRBV12-5 to TRBJ2-1, with D perhaps matching TRBD2 (5 bases). V lost 0 bases and J lost 3, with 12 bases in between. CDR3 length: 16 residues. Germline V gives CDR1 LGHNT, CDR2 FRNRAP. The CDR3 here is CASGLVLNRGYNEQFF. CDR3 DNA sequence: TGTGCTAGTGGTTTGGTCTTGAACCGGGGCTACAATGAGCAGTTCTTC.

In this sample, this clonotype turned up many times. The V call is TRBV12-3 or TRBV12-4, the J call TRBJ1-2; weak D call: TRBD1 (5 bases). This CDR3 is built from 15 residues. Trimming left V 5 bases short and J 6 bases short, with 19 bases between. The CDR3 DNA reads TGTGCCAGCAGTACAGGAAACACAGGAGTCCATGGCTACACCTTC. Its translation: CASSTGNTGVHGYTF.

This clonotype was seen more than once but under ten times. The gene calls are TRBV28 and TRBJ1-1, with D uncertain. Germline CDR1 is MDHEN and CDR2 is SYDVKM. The CDR3 contains 13 residues. Trimming stripped 7 bases from V and 0 bases from J, with 9 bases between. Here the CDR3 reads CASKRSLNTEAFF. Written as DNA, the CDR3 is TGTGCCAGCAAAAGGTCACTGAACACTGAAGCTTTCTTT.

The chain recombines TRBV28 with TRBJ1-4, with 7 positions matching TRBD1. CDR1 and CDR2 (germline): MDHEN, SYDVKM. The CDR3 contains 15 residues. The trim removed 8 bases at V and 6 bases at J, leaving 12 bases unmatched. The CDR3 here is CASRGLGGVYEKLFF. The DNA of the CDR3 is TGTGCCAGCCGGGGTTTAGGGGGCGTTTATGAAAAACTGTTTTTT.

Comment on this clonotype: One junction end does not reproduce the germline sequence, and a read error may be involved. The chain employs TRBV7-7 and TRBJ2-1; TRBD2 aligns across 7 bases. The CDR3 is made up of 16 amino acids. Germline V gene lookup returns CDR1 SSHAT and CDR2 FNYEAQ (reference sequence). CDR3 protein: CASSRSSGSTYNEQFF. CDR3 in DNA: TGTGCTAGCAGCCGCTCTAGCGGCTCTACCTACAATGAGCAGTTCTTC.

Ten or more counts support this clonotype. J is TRBJ1-1 and V is TRBV10-3; possibly TRBD1 for D (6 bases). The CDR3 runs to 12 residues. The germline V gene encodes CDR1 ENHRY and CDR2 SYGVKD. The V gene lost 3 bases and the J gene lost 7 bases, with 9 bases spanning the gap. CDR3: CAISEGQYEAFF. CDR3 coding DNA: TGTGCCATCAGTGAAGGACAGTATGAAGCTTTCTTT.

The chain recombines TRBV28 with TRBJ2-7, with TRBD1 identical over 7 bases. TRBJ2-1 explains the end of the DNA better; the J call may be wrong. The CDR3 covers 15 residues. The germline CDR1 and CDR2 sequences are MDHEN and SYDVKM. The CDR3 loop is CASGGTAGPYNEQFF. The CDR3 DNA sequence: TGTGCCAGCGGTGGGACAGCCGGACCCTACAATGAGCAGTTCTTC.

In its sample, this clonotype was seen a few times. This chain uses TRBV5-1 with TRBJ2-1; no definite D call. The CDR3 spans 14 residues. Germline CDR1 SGHRS, CDR2 YFSETQ. Trimming cost V 1 base and J 8 bases, with 13 bases left between them. CDR3 in amino acids: CASSLFRGGDEQFF. As DNA, the CDR3 is TGCGCCAGCAGCTTGTTTAGAGGTGGGGATGAGCAGTTCTTC.

This clonotype appeared a few times. The chain has TRBV28 and TRBJ1-1; a possible D gene is TRBD1 (5 bases). This CDR3 has 13 residues. Trimming took off 3 bases at V and 4 bases at J, with 9 bases between the two ends. Germline assignment: CDR1 MDHEN and CDR2 SYDVKM. As DNA, the CDR3 is TGTGCCAGCAGTTTTTACGGGGGCACTGAAGCTTTCTTT. Encoded protein: CASSFYGGTEAFF.